These 29 T cell receptor beta chains originate from one sample sequenced in a study of T cell responses to AZD1222 COVID-19 vaccine. Assay: immunoSEQ multiplex PCR; the TCRdb copy retains only in-frame clones and omits some. The data contain some 170,000 clones, 85% to 90% of them seen just once; the ten biggest clones take up around 1.6%. The sequenced sample was peripheral blood, obtained on day 0 of AZD1222 vaccination. These receptors all stem from an adult in good health.

The chain carries TRBV10-3 and TRBJ1-4, with a tentative D call TRBD1 (6 bases). V lost 0 bases and J lost 7, with 12 bases in between. Germline CDR1 ENHRY, CDR2 SYGVKD. The CDR3 is 15 amino acids. The CDR3 DNA sequence: TGTGCCATCAGTGAGTCGTCGGGGGCTCGTGAAAAACTGTTTTTT. Translating gives CAISESSGAREKLFF.

This chain connects TRBV3-1 (or the pseudogene TRBV3-2) to TRBJ1-3, with D possibly TRBD1 on 6 matching bases. The length of the CDR3 is 15 residues. CDR1 and CDR2 from the germline V gene are LGHDT and YNNKEL (reference sequence). V was pared by 4 bases and J by 7 bases, with 17 bases between. The chain's CDR3 is CASSPREGRGNTIYF. Written as DNA, the CDR3 is TGTGCCAGCAGCCCCCGGGAGGGTAGGGGGAACACCATATATTTT.

The chain couples TRBV29-1 to TRBJ2-7, with 7 bases lining up with TRBD2. The V gene end was trimmed by 2 bases and the J gene end by 6 bases; junction bases not matched to a gene: 1. This CDR3 spans 11 amino acids. Germline CDR1 SQVTM, CDR2 ANQGSEA. As DNA, the CDR3 is TGCAGCGTTGAATCGGGGGGCGAGCAGTACTTC. It specifies CSVESGGEQYF.

The chain is built from TRBV5-4 and TRBJ2-5, with 9 bases aligning to TRBD2. Trimming took 2 bases from V and 11 from J; bases not matched to a gene: 13. The CDR3 is 15 residues long. Per germline, CDR1 SGHNT and CDR2 YYREEE (reference sequence). CDR3 sequence reads: CASSFFGLAGRRQYF. The CDR3 nucleotides are TGTGCCAGCAGCTTTTTCGGCCTAGCGGGACGTCGACAGTACTTC.

V is TRBV21-1 and J is TRBJ2-3. TRBV21-1 is flagged as a pseudogene. The CDR3 extends over 17 amino acids. The CDR3 spells CASSKIKLLHGTDTQYF. CDR3 sequence (DNA): TGTGCCAGCAGCAAAATCAAACTCCTTCATGGAACAGATACGCAGTATTTT.

V gene TRBV28 combines with J gene TRBJ1-5, with D possibly TRBD1 on 5 matching bases. Germline CDR1 MDHEN, CDR2 SYDVKM. V lost 7 bases to trimming and J lost 10 bases, with 14 bases between them. The CDR3 totals 12 residues. Here the CDR3 DNA reads TGTGCCAGCACGGCGGGGGTACGACCCCAGCATTTT. It is translated as CASTAGVRPQHF.

The chain has TRBV7-2 and TRBJ1-2, with D uncertain. There are 15 residues in the CDR3. The germline CDR1 and CDR2 sequences are SGHTA and FQGNSA. V lost 0 bases and J 4 bases, leaving 12 bases between the germline ends. DNA for the CDR3: TGTGCCAGCAGCTTAGCCTTCCGGGCCTCCTATGGCTACACCTTC. This codes for CASSLAFRASYGYTF. Based on the CDR3 plus reference TRBV7-2 and TRBJ1-2, the full variable domain is GAGVSQSPSNKVTEKGKDVELRCDPISGHTALYWYRQSLGQGLEFLIYFQGNSAPDKSGLPSDRFSAERTGGSVSTLTIQRTQQEDSAVYLCASSLAFRASYGYTFGSGTRLTVV.

This clone was found once. The chain combines TRBV10-1 with TRBJ1-4, with D unresolved. This CDR3 is 14 amino acids long. Between the trimmed V and J ends, which lost 6 bases and 0 bases, there was a span of 8 bases. Germline assignment: CDR1 WNHNN and CDR2 SYGVQD (reference sequence). The CDR3 nucleotides read TGCGCCAGCAGCAGTGGTTCAACTAATGAAAAACTGTTTTTT. Protein: CASSSGSTNEKLFF.

V is TRBV28 and J is TRBJ2-5, with unresolved D. The CDR3 totals 12 residues. V was cut by 4 bases and J by 7 bases, with 10 bases left in between. Germline V CDR1 and CDR2: MDHEN, SYDVKM. CDR3 loop: CASSSAWGTQYF. The CDR3 DNA reads TGTGCCAGCAGTTCCGCCTGGGGGACCCAGTACTTC.

The CDR3 region has the DNA TGCGCCAGCAGCTTGGGGGGGGTGAGGAGTAATTCACCCCTCCACTTT. It codes for CASSLGGVRSNSPLHF. The chain uses TRBV5-1 and TRBJ1-6, with D possibly matching TRBD1 (5 bases). From germline, CDR1 is SGHRS and CDR2 YFSETQ. Trimming took off 0 bases at V and 6 bases at J, with 13 bases between the two ends. The CDR3 has 16 residues.

The chain is built from TRBV7-9 and TRBJ1-2, with D possibly being TRBD1 (5 bases). Germline CDR1 reads SEHNR; CDR2 reads FQNEAQ (reference sequence). The length of the CDR3 is 14 residues. V was cut by 5 bases and J by 5 bases, with 15 bases left in between. CDR3 nucleotides: TGTGCCAGCAGCACCGGGACGGGGGTTTATGGCTACACCTTC. The encoded protein is CASSTGTGVYGYTF. Drawing the rest from reference TRBV7-9 and TRBJ1-2, the complete variable domain is DTGVSQNPRHKITKRGQNVTFRCDPISEHNRLYWYRQTLGQGPEFLTYFQNEAQLEKSRLLSDRFSAERPKGSFSTLEIQRTEQGDSAMYLCASSTGTGVYGYTFGSGTRLTVV.

The DNA of the CDR3 is TGTGCCAGCAGTTTATCCAGGGGGGCCCCCCAGCCCCAGCATTTT. Amino acid sequence: CASSLSRGAPQPQHF. The chain employs TRBV27 and TRBJ1-5; TRBD1 matches at 7 bases. Losses at the gene ends were 0 bases for V and 7 bases for J; bases not matched to a gene: 6. This CDR3 spans 15 amino acids. Per the germline V gene, CDR1 is MNHEY and CDR2 is SMNVEV (reference sequence).

The chain has TRBV7-9 and TRBJ1-6, with 7 bases aligning to TRBD1. Germline CDR1 SEHNR, CDR2 FQNEAQ (reference sequence). This CDR3 comprises 15 residues. The J segment lost 11 bases and the V segment lost 5 bases, leaving 12 bases of the junction unmatched. CDR3 region: CASSRLTGPQTPLHF. CDR3 bases: TGTGCCAGCAGCCGTTTGACAGGGCCTCAAACACCCCTCCACTTT.

V usage is TRBV5-8 and J usage is TRBJ2-2, with no clear D. V gave up 1 base and J gave up 5 bases, with 12 bases separating them. Germline V CDR1 and CDR2: SGHTS, YDEGEE. This CDR3 is built from 15 residues. In DNA, the CDR3 is TGTGCCAGCAGCTTGCGTGGCGCCGCGACCGGGGAGCTGTTTTTT. Amino acids: CASSLRGAATGELFF.

The chain employs TRBV6-5 and TRBJ2-1, with TRBD2 identical over 12 bases. Trimming cost V 0 bases and J 9 bases; bases outside gene matches: 6. Germline lookup yields CDR1 MNHEY and CDR2 SVGAGI. The CDR3 runs 16 residues. For the CDR3, the DNA is TGTGCCAGCAGTTACTCGACTAGCGGGGGTGTTGGTGAGCAGTTCTTC. Residues: CASSYSTSGGVGEQFF.

This clone was picked up one time. The genes are TRBV2 and TRBJ2-2, with D possibly TRBD2 on 6 matching bases. Germline V lookup: CDR1 SNHLY, CDR2 FYNNEI. There are 15 residues in the CDR3. V lost 7 bases to trimming and J lost 5 bases, with 17 bases between them. The CDR3 DNA follows: TGTGCCAGCACCTTCGGGGCGGGAAGGACCGGGGAGCTGTTTTTT. It is translated as CASTFGAGRTGELFF. The whole variable domain, remainder taken from reference TRBV2 and TRBJ2-2, is EPEVTQTPSHQVTQMGQEVILRCVPISNHLYFYWYRQILGQKVEFLVSFYNNEISEKSEIFDDQFSVERPDGSNFTLKIRSTKLEDSAMYFCASTFGAGRTGELFFGEGSRLTVL.

The chain couples TRBV25-1 to TRBJ1-1, with 7 nucleotides matching TRBD1. CDR1 and CDR2 (germline): MGHDK, SYGVNS. The junction had 7 bases not matched to a gene; V was cut back by 4 bases and J by 5 bases. The CDR3 sequence is 14 residues long. CDR3 sequence reads: CASSGTGRMTEAFF. The CDR3 nucleotides read TGTGCCAGCAGTGGGACAGGAAGAATGACTGAAGCTTTCTTT.

The chain carries TRBV18 and TRBJ2-1; TRBD2 agrees at 7 bases. Trimming at V came to 3 bases and at J to 4 bases, leaving 6 bases not matched to a gene. The length of the CDR3 is 15 residues. Germline loops: CDR1 KGHSH, CDR2 LQKENI. The CDR3 DNA follows: TGTGCCAGCTCACCTAGGAGGGAGGGTTACAATGAGCAGTTCTTC. Residues: CASSPRREGYNEQFF.

CDR3 nucleotides: TGTGCCAGCTGCAGGGGCCACTCTGGAAACACCATATATTTT. It codes for CASCRGHSGNTIYF. This chain uses TRBV28 with TRBJ1-3, with a tentative D call TRBD1 (6 bases). This CDR3 contains 14 residues. Germline V CDR1 and CDR2: MDHEN, SYDVKM. Deletions cut 8 bases from V and 0 bases from J, with 11 bases between.

J is TRBJ2-1 and V is TRBV9; a possible D gene is TRBD2 (6 bases). V dropped 2 bases and J dropped 0 bases, with 15 bases sitting between them. Germline CDR1 is SGDLS and CDR2 is YYNGEE. The length of the CDR3 is 17 residues. CDR3: CASSVGSGRSSYNEQFF. In nucleotides, the CDR3 is TGTGCCAGCAGCGTCGGAAGCGGGCGGAGCTCCTACAATGAGCAGTTCTTC.

V is TRBV28 and J is TRBJ1-2; 9 nucleotides line up with TRBD1. The CDR3 has 13 amino acids. Germline V gene data show CDR1 as MDHEN and CDR2 as SYDVKM. V was pared by 6 bases and J by 5 bases, with 4 bases of the junction left unmatched. The CDR3 DNA reads as TGTGCCAGCAGCCCCGGGACAGGGTATGGCTACACCTTC. Translating gives CASSPGTGYGYTF.

The gene calls are TRBV11-3 and TRBJ2-5; 7 bases are a match to TRBD1. This CDR3 contains 14 residues. Germline trimming cut 5 bases from V and 3 bases from J; bases unmatched to any gene: 6. From germline, CDR1 is SGHNT and CDR2 YENEEA. CDR3 nucleotides: TGTGCCAGCAGCCCGGGACAGAGAGAAGAGACCCAGTACTTC. Its protein product is CASSPGQREETQYF.

The chain has TRBV28 and TRBJ1-4; D is uncertain. CDR1 is MDHEN and CDR2 is SYDVKM in the germline V gene. Trimming took 6 bases from V and 6 from J, leaving 11 bases between them. The CDR3 is made up of 13 amino acids. CDR3 nucleotides: TGTGCCAGCAGCTTAAGGGCGGATGAAAAACTGTTTTTT. Its protein is CASSLRADEKLFF.

V gene TRBV5-1 combines with J gene TRBJ1-4, with unresolved D. The CDR3 has 13 residues. Germline V gives CDR1 SGHRS, CDR2 YFSETQ. Trimming pared 5 bases from V and 3 bases from J, leaving 8 bases between. For the CDR3, the DNA is TGCGCCAGCAGGTTGTCGTCTAATGAAAAACTGTTTTTT. Translated: CASRLSSNEKLFF.

The chain has TRBV4-2 and TRBJ1-2; 8 bases line up with TRBD1. With V trimmed by 9 bases and J by 9 bases, 9 bases remained unmatched. In germline, CDR1 is LGHNA, CDR2 YNFKEQ. The CDR3 spans 12 residues. The CDR3 spells CASSTGGVSYTF. CDR3 coding DNA: TGTGCCAGTTCTACAGGGGGTGTTAGCTACACCTTC.

The chain links TRBV20-1 to TRBJ1-4; the match to TRBD1 covers 10 bases. J gave up 8 bases and V 3 bases, and 6 bases lay outside the gene matches. From germline, CDR1 is DFQATT and CDR2 SNEGSKA (reference sequence). The CDR3 totals 14 residues. The DNA of the CDR3 is TGCAGTGCTAGTTCCGGGACAGGGGCGGAAAAACTGTTTTTT. Protein: CSASSGTGAEKLFF.

V gene TRBV12-3 or TRBV12-4 combines with J gene TRBJ1-2; 7 bases line up with TRBD1. The CDR3 spans 13 residues. V lost 6 bases, J lost 4 bases, and 5 bases stayed unmatched. The CDR3 coding sequence is TGTGCCAGCAGCTTTACAGGGGCCTATGGCTACACCTTC. Its translation: CASSFTGAYGYTF.

The chain has TRBV19 and TRBJ1-1; 9 bases align to TRBD1. Per the germline V gene, CDR1 is LNHDA and CDR2 is SQIVND (reference sequence). V lost 6 bases to trimming and J lost 2 bases; unmatched junction nucleotides: 10. This CDR3 comprises 16 residues. The CDR3 reads CASRHLPGQGNTEAFF. CDR3 nucleotides: TGTGCCAGTAGGCACCTCCCGGGACAGGGAAACACTGAAGCTTTCTTT.

This chain connects TRBV7-9 to TRBJ2-3; TRBD1 is a possible D gene (6 bases). The V and J ends lost 5 bases and 7 bases respectively, with 13 bases between them. This CDR3 region has 13 residues. CDR1 and CDR2 (germline): SEHNR, FQNEAQ (reference sequence). The CDR3 nucleotides are TGTGCCAGCAGCCCCGGGGACACCTATACGCAGTATTTT. Amino acids: CASSPGDTYTQYF.